Following are 27 T cell receptor beta chains from one sample sequenced in a study of CD8 T cells in Susac syndrome. An amount of RNA that ranged from about 0.45 to 1 ug was reverse transcribed with random hexamers. TCRdb used MiXCR to reprocess the immunoSEQ multiplex PCR reads, holding one entry per CDR3 protein. The top ten hold approximately 0.1% of the sample, which has roughly 200,000 distinct CDR3 sequences, about 95% seen once. Sequencing was done on a sample of CD4+ T cells from PBMCs. These receptors all stem from a human donor in good health.

The chain joins TRBV20-1 to TRBJ1-2, with a possible D match to TRBD1 (6 bases). This CDR3 is 13 amino acids long. Germline V lookup: CDR1 DFQATT, CDR2 SNEGSKA (reference sequence). Trimming shortened V by 3 bases and J by 0 bases, and 8 bases separated the two germline ends. CDR3 sequence reads: CSASRGPNYGYTF. CDR3 bases: TGCAGTGCTAGCAGGGGCCCTAACTATGGCTACACCTTC.

This clonotype was observed a single time. The rearrangement links TRBV29-1 to TRBJ2-1; 11 nucleotides align to TRBD1. Looked up from germline, CDR1 is SQVTM and CDR2 is ANQGSEA. V dropped 3 bases and J dropped 8; count of bases not matched to a gene: 6. The CDR3 totals 14 residues. CDR3 sequence: CSVDLDRGHDEQFF. CDR3 bases: TGCAGCGTTGACTTGGACAGGGGGCATGATGAGCAGTTCTTC.

This chain links TRBV16 with TRBJ1-2; the D is unclear. V lost 0 bases to trimming and J lost 2 bases, with 13 bases between them. Germline V lookup: CDR1 KGHSY, CDR2 FQNENV. This CDR3 comprises 16 residues. CDR3 in amino acids: CASSQSGEGKNYGYTF. CDR3 bases: TGTGCCAGCAGCCAATCGGGCGAGGGCAAGAACTATGGCTACACCTTC.

V gene TRBV5-4 combines with J gene TRBJ2-3; TRBD2 matches at 8 bases. CDR1 and CDR2 from the germline V gene are SGHNT and YYREEE (reference sequence). The CDR3 has 15 residues. The V gene end was trimmed by 4 bases and the J gene end by 5 bases; junction bases not matched to a gene: 9. The CDR3 sequence is CASSPGPTSGDTQYF. The CDR3, as DNA: TGTGCCAGCAGCCCGGGTCCCACTAGCGGAGATACGCAGTATTTT.

This sequence joins TRBV3-1 and TRBJ2-7; D is unclear. V was pared by 4 bases and J by 2 bases, with 12 bases between. Looked up from germline, CDR1 is LGHDT and CDR2 is YNNKEL (reference sequence). This CDR3 has 14 amino acids. The CDR3 DNA reads as TGTGCCAGCAGCCGGTGGCAGGCCGCCTACGAGCAGTACTTC. Translation: CASSRWQAAYEQYF.

This clonotype was recorded only once. V gene TRBV29-1 combines with J gene TRBJ2-7, with 11 bases that match TRBD2. V gave up 7 bases and J gave up 7 bases; unmatched junction bases: 3. The CDR3 is 11 amino acids. Germline V lookup: CDR1 SQVTM, CDR2 ANQGSEA. The CDR3 DNA reads TGCAGCGGGGGACTAGCGGAAGAGCAGTACTTC. Its protein is CSGGLAEEQYF.

The rearrangement uses TRBV2 and TRBJ1-2, with a weak D call TRBD1 (6 bases). The CDR3 extends over 13 amino acids. The ends were cut back, 7 bases at V and 4 bases at J, with 13 bases in the middle. From germline, CDR1 is SNHLY and CDR2 FYNNEI. CDR3 bases: TGTGCCAGCACCCCCGAGGGGGTCTATGGCTACACCTTC. This gives the protein CASTPEGVYGYTF.

The chain recombines TRBV25-1 with TRBJ1-2, with unresolved D. V lost 3 bases, J lost 2 bases, and 4 bases lay in between. Germline values: CDR1 MGHDK, CDR2 SYGVNS. The CDR3 is made up of 12 amino acids. The CDR3 nucleotides are TGTGCCAGCAGTGACTTAAACTATGGCTACACCTTC. Protein product: CASSDLNYGYTF.

V usage is TRBV18 and J usage is TRBJ2-7; no reliable D call. The CDR3 has 14 amino acids. CDR1 KGHSH and CDR2 LQKENI come from the germline V gene. V lost 6 bases and J 2 bases, leaving 14 bases between the germline ends. CDR3 sequence (DNA): TGTGCCAGCTCCCGCACTGGGTTGACCTACGAGCAGTACTTC. It encodes CASSRTGLTYEQYF.

The V and J genes are TRBV4-1 and TRBJ1-5; the match to TRBD1 covers 7 bases. Germline CDR1 and CDR2: MGHRA and YSYEKL. The CDR3 loop spans 14 amino acids. V lost 3 bases to trimming and J lost 6 bases; unmatched junction nucleotides: 5. CDR3 in amino acids: CASSQSRGPQPQHF. Here the CDR3 DNA reads TGCGCCAGCAGCCAGTCAAGGGGGCCTCAGCCCCAGCATTTT.

The chain links TRBV29-1 to TRBJ2-3; 9 positions match TRBD2. V trimming: 2 bases; J trimming: 4 bases; junction bases outside the gene matches: 7. There are 15 residues in the CDR3. Looked up from germline, CDR1 is SQVTM and CDR2 is ANQGSEA. CDR3 residues: CSVELAGASPDTQYF. The DNA for the CDR3 is TGCAGCGTTGAATTAGCGGGAGCCTCCCCAGATACGCAGTATTTT.

This chain connects TRBV24-1 to TRBJ2-7, with TRBD2 identical over 8 bases. Germline values: CDR1 KGHDR, CDR2 SFDVKD. The CDR3 is made up of 15 amino acids. With V trimmed by 3 bases and J by 6 bases, 9 bases remained unmatched. CDR3 amino acids: CATSDTTSATGEQYF. CDR3 in DNA: TGTGCCACCAGTGATACGACTAGCGCTACGGGCGAGCAGTACTTC.

Remarks on this clonotype: Compared with germline, one end of the junction differs, possibly owing to a read error. V usage is TRBV7-9 and J usage is TRBJ2-2, with 7 bases fitting TRBD2. The CDR3 covers 18 residues. Germline assignment: CDR1 SEHNR and CDR2 FQNEAQ (reference sequence). The CDR3: CASTLLPTGTTNTGELFF. The CDR3 DNA reads TGTGCCAGCACCTTATTACCGACCGGGACTACGAACACCGGGGAGCTGTTTTTT.

The chain recombines TRBV30 with TRBJ2-7; D may be TRBD1 (5 bases). Germline-derived CDR1 and CDR2 are GTSNPN and SVGIG (reference sequence). The CDR3 consists of 12 residues. Trimming stripped 1 base from V and 6 bases from J, with 10 bases between. This CDR3 reads CAWSEGVSEQYF. As DNA, the CDR3 is TGTGCCTGGAGTGAAGGGGTAAGCGAGCAGTACTTC.

The chain couples TRBV23-1 to TRBJ1-2; D is possibly TRBD1 (6 bases). TRBV23-1 qualifies as an ORF whose function is uncertain. V was trimmed by 4 bases and J by 8 bases, leaving 14 bases between them. The CDR3 covers 13 residues. The CDR3 nucleotides are TGCGCCAGCAGTCGGCAAGACAGGAACGGCTACACCTTC. Translation gives CASSRQDRNGYTF.

This rearrangement joins TRBV2 to TRBJ2-2, with TRBD2 identical over 8 bases. This CDR3 is 17 amino acids long. The junction had 13 bases not matched to a gene; V was cut back by 4 bases and J by 6 bases. The V gene's germline CDR1 is SNHLY and CDR2 FYNNEI. The CDR3 is CASSVGSGSGGAGELFF. The CDR3 DNA reads as TGTGCCAGCAGTGTGGGCTCAGGGAGCGGGGGAGCCGGGGAGCTGTTTTTT.

The rearrangement joins TRBV29-1 to TRBJ2-7; D may match TRBD1 or TRBD2 (5 bases each). The V end was cut by 6 bases, the J end by 2 bases, with 14 bases between. Germline V gives CDR1 SQVTM, CDR2 ANQGSEA. This CDR3 is 13 amino acids long. The CDR3 loop is CSVTGTVTYEQYF. The CDR3 DNA reads as TGCAGCGTGACCGGGACGGTGACCTACGAGCAGTACTTC.

V gene TRBV20-1 combines with J gene TRBJ2-7; no definite D call. Germline V gene lookup returns CDR1 DFQATT and CDR2 SNEGSKA (reference sequence). The CDR3 consists of 11 residues. V was shortened by 7 bases and J by 2 bases, with 9 bases between the two germline ends. In nucleotides, the CDR3 is TGCAGTGTGTTCTCGGCCTACGAGCAGTACTTC. This translates into CSVFSAYEQYF.

The CDR3 loop reads CSARDAAGGISGNTIYF. CDR3 nucleotides: TGCAGTGCTAGAGATGCGGCAGGGGGCATCTCTGGAAACACCATATATTTT. V usage is TRBV20-1 and J usage is TRBJ1-3; 8 bases align to TRBD1. The CDR3 covers 17 residues. V shed 0 bases and J 0 bases; nucleotides not matched to a gene: 7. Per the germline V gene, CDR1 is DFQATT and CDR2 is SNEGSKA (reference sequence).

This clonotype was detected only a few times. This chain connects TRBV15 to TRBJ2-5; a possible D gene is TRBD1 (6 bases). Germline CDR1 LNHNV, CDR2 YYDKDF (reference sequence). V was trimmed by 5 bases and J by 2 bases, leaving 9 bases between them. CDR3 length equals 13 residues. CDR3 in DNA: TGTGCCACCAGCCGAGGACAGCAAGAGACCCAGTACTTC. Protein: CATSRGQQETQYF.

This clonotype was found a few times. The gene calls are TRBV7-8 and TRBJ1-1, with unresolved D. The CDR3 sequence is 13 residues long. The germline V and J ends were trimmed by 0 bases and 1 base, with 3 bases remaining between them. Germline CDR1 is SGHVS and CDR2 is FQNEAQ. This CDR3 reads CASSLAGNTEAFF. Written as DNA, the CDR3 is TGTGCCAGCAGCTTAGCAGGGAACACTGAAGCTTTCTTT.

The chain is built from TRBV24-1 and TRBJ1-5; 7 bases are a match to TRBD1. This CDR3 is built from 15 residues. The germline V gene encodes CDR1 KGHDR and CDR2 SFDVKD. J gave up 4 bases and V 5 bases, and 7 bases lay outside the gene matches. The CDR3 sequence: CATSGIGTENQPQHF. For the CDR3, the DNA is TGTGCCACCAGTGGTATTGGGACAGAAAATCAGCCCCAGCATTTT.

The chain uses TRBV7-8 and TRBJ2-3; 9 positions match TRBD2. The CDR3 contains 16 residues. Germline-derived CDR1 and CDR2 are SGHVS and FQNEAQ. The junction had 8 bases not matched to a gene; V was cut back by 5 bases and J by 2 bases. The CDR3 loop reads CASSVLAGTLTDTQYF. The CDR3 DNA follows: TGTGCCAGCAGCGTGCTAGCGGGAACCCTCACAGATACGCAGTATTTT.

This chain connects TRBV6-2 or TRBV6-3 to TRBJ2-5; 8 nucleotides match TRBD1. This CDR3 has 13 amino acids. Germline assignment: CDR1 MNHEY and CDR2 SVGEGT. Losses at the gene ends were 8 bases for V and 5 bases for J; bases not matched to a gene: 7. This chain's CDR3 is CASSQGAHETQYF. The CDR3, as DNA: TGTGCCAGCTCCCAGGGGGCACATGAGACCCAGTACTTC.

The V call is TRBV30, the J call TRBJ1-2, with D hard to call. CDR3 length equals 14 residues. The germline V gene has CDR1 GTSNPN and CDR2 SVGIG (reference sequence). V was cut by 0 bases and J by 2 bases, with 10 bases left in between. The DNA for the CDR3 is TGTGCCTGGAGTGTAGGGCCGAAGAACTATGGCTACACCTTC. Encoded protein: CAWSVGPKNYGYTF.

V is TRBV20-1 and J is TRBJ2-7; TRBD2 matches at 11 bases. The CDR3 contains 14 residues. The J segment lost 5 bases and the V segment lost 6 bases, leaving 9 bases of the junction unmatched. Germline V gene data show CDR1 as DFQATT and CDR2 as SNEGSKA (reference sequence). CDR3: CSALGTSGPHEQYF. The CDR3 DNA is TGCAGTGCCCTCGGGACTAGCGGACCCCACGAGCAGTACTTC.

This chain links TRBV29-1 with TRBJ1-4, with a weak D call TRBD1 (5 bases). V lost 7 bases, J lost 0 bases, and 12 bases lay in between. This CDR3 contains 14 residues. Germline assignment: CDR1 SQVTM and CDR2 ANQGSEA. CDR3 sequence: CSALRQPTNEKLFF. CDR3 sequence (DNA): TGCAGCGCCCTACGACAGCCAACTAATGAAAAACTGTTTTTT.